Each of the 7 T cell receptor beta chains below was sequenced from the same sample in a study of vaccination and CD4 T cells after COVID-19. Treatment noted: approximately nine-day PBMC culture with coronavirus spike peptide pools or control peptides (ViraFEST assay). Unexposed donor CD4+ T cells predated the COVID-19 pandemic, collected 2011-2018. The Oncomine TCR Beta short-read assay sequenced DNA from cultured CD4+ T cells. TCRdb fed the PCR reads into MiXCR, producing one record per CDR3 protein. The sample records some 7,700 distinct CDR3 sequences, around half being singletons. Which antigens these TCRs recognize remains unknown. Sequenced: CD4+ T cells from blood, cultured in vitro. The receptors derive from a human donor in good health.

This clonotype was detected a few times. This chain connects TRBV28 to TRBJ2-3, with D perhaps being TRBD1 or TRBD2 (5 bases each). The germline V gene has CDR1 MDHEN and CDR2 SYDVKM. This CDR3 spans 14 amino acids. V was shortened by 7 bases and J by 2 bases, with 13 bases between the two germline ends. For the CDR3, the DNA is TGTGCCAGCAATATTCCGGGGCCCACAGATACGCAGTATTTT. This translates into CASNIPGPTDTQYF.

The chain is built from TRBV12-3 or TRBV12-4 and TRBJ1-5; D is uncertain. The CDR3 length is 14 residues. V lost 3 bases and J lost 5, with 11 bases in between. The CDR3, as DNA: TGTGCCAGCAGTTTCTCCAGGCCTTATCAGCCCCAGCATTTT. Translation gives CASSFSRPYQPQHF.

This clonotype was detected a few times. The V gene is TRBV28, the J gene TRBJ1-2; 10 bases fit TRBD1. The length of the CDR3 is 13 residues. With V trimmed by 8 bases and J by 8 bases, 8 bases remained unmatched. Germline V gives CDR1 MDHEN, CDR2 SYDVKM. The CDR3: CASRRQGAGGYTF. Written as DNA, the CDR3 is TGTGCCAGCCGAAGACAGGGGGCGGGCGGCTACACCTTC.

The chain combines TRBV20-1 with TRBJ2-1; D not certain. The CDR3 length is 16 residues. V lost 5 bases and J 0 bases, leaving 17 bases between the germline ends. Germline loops: CDR1 DFQATT, CDR2 SNEGSKA (reference sequence). The CDR3 sequence is CSAPYFGRDSYNEQFF. The CDR3 region has the DNA TGCAGTGCTCCGTACTTTGGCCGTGACTCCTACAATGAGCAGTTCTTC.

The rearrangement links TRBV24-1 to TRBJ2-7; D is unclear. V dropped 6 bases and J dropped 3 bases, with 5 bases sitting between them. The CDR3 has 11 residues. The germline V gene encodes CDR1 KGHDR and CDR2 SFDVKD. The DNA for the CDR3 is TGTGCCACCAGTCCCTTCTACGAGCAGTACTTC. Amino acid sequence: CATSPFYEQYF.

Concerning this clonotype itself: This may arise from a read error, as a much more abundant clone is one base away. CDR3: CVSSLYRDRGYEQYF. CDR3 nucleotide sequence: TGTGTCAGCAGTTTATACCGGGACAGGGGCTACGAGCAGTACTTC. The gene calls are TRBV27 and TRBJ2-7; TRBD1 matches at 10 bases. Germline V lookup: CDR1 MNHEY, CDR2 SMNVEV (reference sequence). This CDR3 spans 15 amino acids.

This clonotype was detected only a few times. The rearrangement joins TRBV19 to TRBJ1-2; a possible D gene is TRBD1 (5 bases). The CDR3 extends over 13 amino acids. Germline V gene lookup returns CDR1 LNHDA and CDR2 SQIVND (reference sequence). Trimming left V 9 bases short and J 4 bases short, with 15 bases between. In DNA, the CDR3 is TGTGCCAGCACCCAGCAGGGTCCCTATGGCTACACCTTC. Amino acid sequence: CASTQQGPYGYTF.